Listed below are T cell receptor beta chains from one sample, sequenced in a study of cytotoxic CD8 clonotypes in ibrutinib-treated CLL. TCRdb's table, derived via immunoSEQ multiplex PCR, lists solely in-frame clones and lacks some. The sample includes tens of thousands of clones, about 72% of them seen just once. The sample in question was PBMCs, obtained after 12 months of ibrutinib treatment. These receptors came from a human donor with chronic lymphocytic leukemia. Each CDR3 is given with its conserved first and last residue. Fields, in order: V gene, J gene, CDR3 length, clone size, D gene, CDR3 protein, CDR3 DNA. A D gene is named only where the DNA matches it firmly. Size is stated for part of the rows, as once, few or many counts, or as a class when the clone is expanded.

V gene: TRBV18; J gene: TRBJ2-1; CDR3 length: 15; clone size: -; D gene: TRBD1; CDR3 protein: CASSAGTGGHNEQFF; CDR3 DNA: TGTGCCAGCTCAGCCGGGACAGGGGGGCACAATGAGCAGTTCTTC
V gene: TRBV18; J gene: TRBJ2-2; CDR3 length: 17; clone size: -; D gene: -; CDR3 protein: CASSPPTGDSNTGELFF; CDR3 DNA: TGTGCCAGCTCACCACCCACAGGGGACTCTAACACCGGGGAGCTGTTTTTT
V gene: TRBV10-3; J gene: TRBJ2-3; CDR3 length: 11; clone size: -; D gene: -; CDR3 protein: CATEGADTQYF; CDR3 DNA: TGTGCCACCGAGGGGGCAGATACGCAGTATTTT
V gene: TRBV7-8; J gene: TRBJ2-5; CDR3 length: 15; clone size: -; D gene: TRBD1; CDR3 protein: CASSFRQGPSETQYF; CDR3 DNA: TGTGCCAGCAGCTTCAGACAGGGGCCTTCCGAGACCCAGTACTTC
V gene: TRBV7-2; J gene: TRBJ2-7; CDR3 length: 15; clone size: -; D gene: -; CDR3 protein: CASSLVGGNSYEQYF; CDR3 DNA: TGTGCCAGCAGCTTAGTAGGGGGGAACTCCTACGAGCAGTACTTC
V gene: TRBV11-3; J gene: TRBJ2-1; CDR3 length: 15; clone size: -; D gene: TRBD2; CDR3 protein: CASPGSGRASNEQFF; CDR3 DNA: TGTGCCAGCCCCGGGAGCGGGAGGGCGTCAAATGAGCAGTTCTTC
V gene: TRBV10-3; J gene: TRBJ2-7; CDR3 length: 15; clone size: few; D gene: TRBD1; CDR3 protein: CAISARDSQGYEQYF; CDR3 DNA: TGTGCCATCAGTGCCCGGGACAGCCAGGGGTACGAGCAGTACTTC
V gene: TRBV13; J gene: TRBJ2-7; CDR3 length: 14; clone size: -; D gene: TRBD2; CDR3 protein: CASSSPGLGVEQYF; CDR3 DNA: TGTGCCAGCAGCTCACCGGGACTAGGGGTCGAGCAGTACTTC
V gene: TRBV30; J gene: TRBJ2-1; CDR3 length: 11; clone size: once; D gene: -; CDR3 protein: CAWSPSDGQFF; CDR3 DNA: TGTGCCTGGAGCCCCTCAGATGGGCAGTTCTTC
V gene: TRBV2; J gene: TRBJ2-7; CDR3 length: 16; clone size: -; D gene: TRBD2; CDR3 protein: CASSETSGRAVGEQYF; CDR3 DNA: TGTGCCAGCAGTGAGACTAGCGGGAGGGCGGTGGGGGAGCAGTACTTC
V gene: TRBV7-9; J gene: TRBJ2-7; CDR3 length: 14; clone size: -; D gene: -; CDR3 protein: CASSPDDNRYEQYF; CDR3 DNA: TGTGCCAGCAGCCCCGATGACAACCGCTACGAGCAGTACTTC
V gene: TRBV27; J gene: TRBJ2-3; CDR3 length: 14; clone size: -; D gene: TRBD1; CDR3 protein: CASSLRQGTDTQYF; CDR3 DNA: TGTGCCAGCAGTCTTAGACAGGGTACAGATACGCAGTATTTT
V gene: TRBV4-1; J gene: TRBJ2-5; CDR3 length: 14; clone size: -; D gene: TRBD2; CDR3 protein: CASSQELAEETQYF; CDR3 DNA: TGCGCCAGCAGCCAAGAACTAGCGGAAGAGACCCAGTACTTC
V gene: TRBV28; J gene: TRBJ2-7; CDR3 length: 12; clone size: few; D gene: -; CDR3 protein: CASSTGPYEQYF; CDR3 DNA: TGTGCCAGCAGTACAGGACCCTACGAGCAGTACTTC
V gene: TRBV7-2; J gene: TRBJ2-7; CDR3 length: 12; clone size: -; D gene: -; CDR3 protein: CASSPRAYEQYF; CDR3 DNA: TGTGCCAGCAGTCCCAGGGCCTACGAGCAGTACTTC
V gene: TRBV9; J gene: TRBJ2-7; CDR3 length: 14; clone size: -; D gene: TRBD2; CDR3 protein: CASSALAGGSEQYF; CDR3 DNA: TGTGCCAGCAGCGCACTAGCGGGAGGGAGCGAGCAGTACTTC
V gene: TRBV10-2; J gene: TRBJ1-3; CDR3 length: 16; clone size: -; D gene: -; CDR3 protein: CASTSTAGLSGNTIYF; CDR3 DNA: TGCGCCAGCACCTCGACAGCCGGACTATCTGGAAACACCATATATTTT
V gene: TRBV4-3; J gene: TRBJ1-4; CDR3 length: 16; clone size: once; D gene: -; CDR3 protein: CASSRDPGIRSEKLFF; CDR3 DNA: TGCGCCAGCAGCCGAGACCCGGGGATACGGAGTGAAAAACTGTTTTTT
V gene: TRBV19; J gene: TRBJ2-2; CDR3 length: 13; clone size: -; D gene: -; CDR3 protein: CASRDQNTGELFF; CDR3 DNA: TGTGCCAGTAGGGATCAGAACACCGGGGAGCTGTTTTTT
V gene: TRBV11-3; J gene: TRBJ1-5; CDR3 length: 15; clone size: -; D gene: TRBD1; CDR3 protein: CASSSRDRRDQPQHF; CDR3 DNA: TGTGCCAGCAGCTCCCGGGACAGGCGGGATCAGCCCCAGCATTTT
V gene: TRBV9; J gene: TRBJ2-4; CDR3 length: 13; clone size: -; D gene: -; CDR3 protein: CASSPTAKNIQYF; CDR3 DNA: TGTGCCAGCAGCCCCACGGCCAAAAACATTCAGTACTTC
V gene: TRBV2; J gene: TRBJ2-3; CDR3 length: 16; clone size: -; D gene: TRBD2; CDR3 protein: CASSGLGTSGTDTQYF; CDR3 DNA: TGTGCCAGCAGTGGCCTTGGGACTAGCGGCACAGATACGCAGTATTTT
V gene: TRBV5-1; J gene: TRBJ2-2; CDR3 length: 17; clone size: -; D gene: -; CDR3 protein: CASSPGAGLSNTGELFF; CDR3 DNA: TGCGCCAGCAGCCCCGGGGCGGGGCTCTCGAACACCGGGGAGCTGTTTTTT
V gene: TRBV10-3; J gene: TRBJ1-5; CDR3 length: 14; clone size: -; D gene: -; CDR3 protein: CAISVAGSGQPQHF; CDR3 DNA: TGTGCCATCAGTGTAGCGGGCTCTGGTCAGCCCCAGCATTTT
V gene: TRBV19; J gene: TRBJ2-2; CDR3 length: 21; clone size: -; D gene: -; CDR3 protein: CASSTHRTGAWTSGYTGELFF; CDR3 DNA: TGTGCCAGTAGTACCCATCGGACAGGGGCTTGGACTAGCGGATACACCGGGGAGCTGTTTTTT
V gene: TRBV19; J gene: TRBJ2-7; CDR3 length: 14; clone size: -; D gene: -; CDR3 protein: CASSPFHTRGEQYF; CDR3 DNA: TGTGCCAGTAGCCCATTCCATACTAGGGGAGAGCAGTACTTC
V gene: TRBV7-6; J gene: TRBJ1-4; CDR3 length: 15; clone size: few; D gene: -; CDR3 protein: CASSPDRTTNEKLFF; CDR3 DNA: TGTGCCAGCAGTCCCGACAGGACAACTAATGAAAAACTGTTTTTT
V gene: TRBV19; J gene: TRBJ2-5; CDR3 length: 14; clone size: few; D gene: -; CDR3 protein: CASSSSVGPETQYF; CDR3 DNA: TGTGCCAGTAGTTCCTCCGTTGGTCCGGAGACCCAGTACTTC
V gene: TRBV10-3; J gene: TRBJ2-1; CDR3 length: 13; clone size: -; D gene: -; CDR3 protein: CAISESTVNEQFF; CDR3 DNA: TGTGCCATCAGTGAGTCGACTGTAAATGAGCAGTTCTTC
V gene: TRBV6-6; J gene: TRBJ2-5; CDR3 length: 14; clone size: -; D gene: -; CDR3 protein: CASSVGGVEETQYF; CDR3 DNA: TGTGCCAGCAGTGTAGGGGGGGTGGAGGAGACCCAGTACTTC
V gene: TRBV28; J gene: TRBJ2-6; CDR3 length: 17; clone size: once; D gene: TRBD1; CDR3 protein: CASSVDRVNPGANVLTF; CDR3 DNA: TGTGCCAGCAGTGTGGACAGGGTGAATCCTGGGGCCAACGTCCTGACTTTC
V gene: TRBV10-3; J gene: TRBJ2-7; CDR3 length: 14; clone size: -; D gene: -; CDR3 protein: CAISTTGTLGEQYF; CDR3 DNA: TGTGCCATCAGTACCACCGGGACACTGGGGGAGCAGTACTTC